These T cell receptor beta chains were read from a single sample in a study of cytomegalovirus exposure and HLA in healthy donors. The assay was immunoSEQ multiplex PCR, and TCRdb's table has in-frame clones only and misses some. The sample includes approximately 170,000 clones, about 85% of them seen just once. Input material: PBMCs. Receptors originate from a boy aged 2 to 9 in good health and CMV-seronegative. Each CDR3 is given with its conserved first and last residue. D genes are given only for firm matches. The size entry is marked missing in some rows and otherwise reads once, few, many or a size class.

>TRBV23-1|TRBJ2-2|TRBD2|-
TGCGCCAGCAGCCATATAACTCAGACTAGCGGGGCTCCAAATCAAGGGGAGCTGTTTTTT
CASSHITQTSGAPNQGELFF
>TRBV2|TRBJ2-1|TRBD1|-
TGTGCCAGCAGTCCCCGGGACAGCTCCTACAATGAGCAGTTCTTC
CASSPRDSSYNEQFF
>TRBV27|TRBJ2-3|TRBD2|-
TGTGCCAGCAGTTTCATAGCGGGACGGGTAGATACGCAGTATTTT
CASSFIAGRVDTQYF
>TRBV30|TRBJ1-1|-|-
TGTGCCTGGTCAGGCCGGACCCGAGGGACTGAAGCTTTCTTT
CAWSGRTRGTEAFF
>TRBV5-4|TRBJ1-2|TRBD1|-
TGTGCCAGCAGTCTAAAGACAGGGCCTAACTATGGCTACACCTTC
CASSLKTGPNYGYTF
>TRBV7-8|TRBJ2-3|-|once
TGTGCCAGCAGCTTAAAGCGGGCACAGTATTTT
CASSLKRAQYF
>TRBV2|TRBJ2-2|-|-
TGTGCCAGCAGTGAAGTTCGCGAGGGCACCGGGGAGCTGTTTTTT
CASSEVREGTGELFF
>TRBV11-3|TRBJ2-2|TRBD2|-
TGTGCCAGCAGCTTCTGGGGGACTAACAACACCGGGGAGCTGTTTTTT
CASSFWGTNNTGELFF
>TRBV6-1|TRBJ2-7|-|few
TGTGCCAGCAGTGAATCACCGACGGGGGCCTACGAGCAGTACTTC
CASSESPTGAYEQYF
>TRBV19|TRBJ1-5|TRBD1|-
TGTGCCAGTAGCACCGGGACAGGGGGTACTCAGCCCCAGCATTTT
CASSTGTGGTQPQHF
>TRBV5-1|TRBJ2-7|-|once
TGCGCCAGCAGCTTGGGGGGGGTCAGCGCGTCCTACGAGCAGTACTTC
CASSLGGVSASYEQYF
>TRBV7-6|TRBJ2-1|TRBD2|-
TGTGCCAGCAGCTCAGGGACTAGCGGGAGCGCGAGGGATGAGCAGTTCTTC
CASSSGTSGSARDEQFF
>TRBV23-1|TRBJ2-5|TRBD1|few
TGCGCCAGCAGCCAGACTCCGACAGGGAAAGAGACCCAGTACTTC
CASSQTPTGKETQYF
>TRBV28|TRBJ1-1|TRBD1|-
TGTGCCAGCAGTTTCCCGGGACAGGGGCTTTACAATAGGACTGAAGCTTTCTTT
CASSFPGQGLYNRTEAFF
>TRBV10-1|TRBJ2-1|TRBD2|-
TGCGCCAGCAGTTCCACCGACGGGACTAGCGGGGGCCCCATCTACAATGAGCAGTTCTTC
CASSSTDGTSGGPIYNEQFF
>TRBV5-4|TRBJ2-5|-|-
TGTGCCAGCAGCCCGGGACTCCAAGAGACCCAGTACTTC
CASSPGLQETQYF
>TRBV29-1|TRBJ1-6|TRBD1|-
TGCAGCGCGAGGACAGGGTTAAATTCACCCCTCCACTTT
CSARTGLNSPLHF